These T cell receptor beta chains were read from a single sample in a study of a mutant IDH1 vaccine in newly diagnosed glioma. Their antigen targets remain unknown. Sequencing used immunoSEQ multiplex PCR; TCRdb keeps in-frame clones, though not all of them. Among tens of thousands of clones listed, more than 75% were seen once. This sample comprised PBMCs, obtained from a glioma patient whose treatment included an IDH1 peptide vaccine. Receptors were obtained from a man aged 25-45 years with glioma. Both conserved end residues are part of each CDR3.

v_gene	j_gene	CDR3aa
TRBV9	TRBJ2-2	CASSLRGPGNTGELFF
TRBV25-1	TRBJ1-1	CASSPEGSPNTEAFF
TRBV6-5	TRBJ1-3	CASSYEGALGNTIYF
TRBV7-8	TRBJ1-5	CASSALDRPGVSNQPQHF
TRBV28	TRBJ1-1	CASSPDRGHKNTEAFF
TRBV5-5	TRBJ2-4	CASKSYANPGQGENIQYF
TRBV18	TRBJ1-1	CASSPSWVPGMNTEAFF
TRBV13	TRBJ1-2	CASSPPGTGDGYTF
TRBV5-1	TRBJ2-6	CATSTGPGANVLTF
TRBV7-9	TRBJ2-5	CASSLSGQETQYF
TRBV19	TRBJ1-1	CASSSGQGGKSEAFF
TRBV19	TRBJ1-2	CASSPGANYGYTF
TRBV6-5	TRBJ1-1	CASRLRQGAEAFF
TRBV5-4	TRBJ2-1	CASSLVGQDNEQFF
TRBV20-1	TRBJ2-3	CSASGADTQYF
TRBV28	TRBJ2-7	CASSPRTGIHEQYF
TRBV6-5	TRBJ2-6	CASSNNRAGANVLTF
TRBV2	TRBJ2-7	CASRDGSYEQYF
TRBV29-1	TRBJ1-2	CSAQRGQGYTF
TRBV4-1	TRBJ2-1	CASSQDHYNEQFF
TRBV18	TRBJ2-3	CASSPPSGVTDTQYF
TRBV5-6	TRBJ2-7	CASSQTTGAQYF
TRBV7-9	TRBJ2-1	CASSLALAGTYNEQFF
TRBV6-1	TRBJ2-7	CASRGDRRIYEQYF
TRBV30	TRBJ2-3	CAWTGGRSTDTQYF
TRBV5-5	TRBJ1-1	CASSLGGQMVTEAFF
TRBV5-8	TRBJ2-7	CASSLVGLSYEQYF